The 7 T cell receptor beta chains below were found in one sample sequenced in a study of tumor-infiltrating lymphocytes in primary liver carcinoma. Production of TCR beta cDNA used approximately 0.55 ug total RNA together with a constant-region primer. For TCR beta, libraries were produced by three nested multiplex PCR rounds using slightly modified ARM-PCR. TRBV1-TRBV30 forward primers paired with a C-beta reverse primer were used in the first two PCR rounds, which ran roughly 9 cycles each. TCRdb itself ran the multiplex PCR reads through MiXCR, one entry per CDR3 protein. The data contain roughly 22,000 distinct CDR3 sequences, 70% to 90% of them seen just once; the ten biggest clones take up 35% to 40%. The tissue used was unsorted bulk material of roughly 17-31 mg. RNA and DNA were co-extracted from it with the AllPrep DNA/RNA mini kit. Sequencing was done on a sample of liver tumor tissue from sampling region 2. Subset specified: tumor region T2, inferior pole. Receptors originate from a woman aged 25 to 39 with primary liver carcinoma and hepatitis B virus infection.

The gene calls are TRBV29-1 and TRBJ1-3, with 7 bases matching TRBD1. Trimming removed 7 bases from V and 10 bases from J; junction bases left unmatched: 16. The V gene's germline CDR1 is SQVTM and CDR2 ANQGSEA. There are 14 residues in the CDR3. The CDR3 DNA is TGCAGCGCTGCGGGGACAGAATCTGGAGAGACCATATATTTT. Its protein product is CSAAGTESGETIYF.

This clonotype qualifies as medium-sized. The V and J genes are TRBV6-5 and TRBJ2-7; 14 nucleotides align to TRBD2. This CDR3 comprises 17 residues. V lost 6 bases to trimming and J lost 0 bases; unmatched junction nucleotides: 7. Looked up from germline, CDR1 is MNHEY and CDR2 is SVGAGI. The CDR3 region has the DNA TGTGCCAGCAGCTTCGCCGGGACTAGCGGGAGCTCCTACGAGCAGTACTTC. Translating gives CASSFAGTSGSSYEQYF.

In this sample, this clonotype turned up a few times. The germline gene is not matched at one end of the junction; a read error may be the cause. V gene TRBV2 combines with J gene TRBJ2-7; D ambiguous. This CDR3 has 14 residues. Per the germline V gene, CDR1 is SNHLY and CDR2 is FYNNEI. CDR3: CATEARKGVHEQCF. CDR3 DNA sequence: TGTGCCACCGAAGCCCGGAAGGGCGTCCACGAGCAGTGCTTC.

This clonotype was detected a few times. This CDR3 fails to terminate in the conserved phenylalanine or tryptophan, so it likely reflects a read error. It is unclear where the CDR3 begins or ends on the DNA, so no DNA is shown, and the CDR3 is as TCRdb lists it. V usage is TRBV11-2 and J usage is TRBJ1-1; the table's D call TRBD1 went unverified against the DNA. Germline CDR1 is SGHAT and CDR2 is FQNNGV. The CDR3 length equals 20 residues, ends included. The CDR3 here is CASSARDRGRERWSNTEALL.

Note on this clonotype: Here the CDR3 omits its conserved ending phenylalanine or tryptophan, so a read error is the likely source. The DNA of the CDR3 is TGCGCCAGCAACCAAGAGAGTAGCGAGATAGGCACTGGGACCAACGTCCTGACTATC. This codes for CASNQESSEIGTGTNVLTI. The chain carries TRBV4-3 and TRBJ2-6, with D tentatively TRBD2 (5 bases). Germline V gene data show CDR1 as LGHNA and CDR2 as YSLEER. The CDR3 has 19 residues.

CDR3 in DNA: TGTGCCAGCGGCGCCCCGGAACGGCCTAATGAAAAACTGTTTTTT. This sequence encodes CASGAPERPNEKLFF. The rearrangement links TRBV2 to TRBJ1-4; D remains unclear. Germline CDR1 SNHLY, CDR2 FYNNEI. The CDR3 consists of 15 residues. The ends were cut back, 8 bases at V and 3 bases at J, with 16 bases in the middle.

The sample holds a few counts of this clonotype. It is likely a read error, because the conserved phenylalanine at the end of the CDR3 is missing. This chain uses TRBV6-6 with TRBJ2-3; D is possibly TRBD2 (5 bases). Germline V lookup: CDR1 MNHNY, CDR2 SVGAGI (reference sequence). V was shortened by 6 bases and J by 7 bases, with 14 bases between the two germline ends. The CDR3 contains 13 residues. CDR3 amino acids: CASRSWEINTQYS. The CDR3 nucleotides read TGTGCCAGCAGGAGCTGGGAGATAAATACGCAGTATTCT.